The source of this TCR beta chain is a study of T cells after yellow fever vaccination (dated by TCRdb to about 2019). Background for the entire study: Libraries from fractions with low cell numbers were prepared with the SMART-Seq v4 Ultra Low Input RNA kit. Bulk PBMC replicates and cell subsets were isolated from blood drawn at multiple timepoints before and after both primary and secondary immunization. The cohort comprised two healthy male donors, one aged 18 to 29 and one aged 30 to 40 years. Bulk TCR alpha and beta repertoires were sequenced longitudinally to track T-cell clones before and after primary and booster YFV17D yellow fever vaccination.

This clonotype came up a few times. Its antigen is unknown. Base qualities were left out, and no much larger clone turns up one base away. The study at large found these results: Computational filtering was needed because FACS-sorted repertoires could contain abundant contaminating clonotypes from the bulk population. A small share of clonotypes occurred in both CD4 and CD8 compartments, likely arising from convergent recombination. The secondary T-cell response was found to be weaker but faster than the primary response, with a peak reached on day 5 rather than on day 15. After the booster, most clones that had expanded after primary vaccination were detected again (around 95% of CD4 and around 88% of CD8), suggesting broad maintenance of memory. Because the study included only a couple of donors, the extent to which the findings can be generalized is limited.

TCR cDNA was synthesized by 5'RACE template switching, which introduced a universal primer site and unique molecular identifiers. Priming of cDNA synthesis was performed from both the TCR alpha and TCR beta constant segments. Library amplification involved two PCR steps, and the second step added sample barcodes and sequencing adapters. Sequencing of the libraries was done on either Illumina HiSeq 2500 (2x100 bp) or NovaSeq (2x150 bp). The paper's processing steps were these. MIGEC handled demultiplexing of reads and collapsing into UMI consensus sequences, while MiXCR performed V(D)J alignment. Using edgeR on replicate PBMC samples, clonotypes were called vaccine-responding if FDR was below 0.01 and the log2 fold change was above 5 up to day 15. CD4 or CD8 identity was assigned to each bulk clonotype according to whether the clonotype was present at higher abundance in the sequenced CD4 repertoire or the sequenced CD8 repertoire. TCRdb reworked the public reads: Q25 trimming with fastp, MiXCR clone assembly, productive beta chains retained. Every CDR3 protein is listed once, alongside the most common genes and DNA of its rows. None of the V and J calls come from the authors' own analysis; TCRdb made them. This sample gives 620,000 or so distinct CDR3 sequences in total; around an eighth of them show up just once. Together, the top ten hold more than 13% of the sample.

The treatment or condition tag for this specimen amounts to: live attenuated yellow fever vaccine strain. Two biological replicates of bulk PBMCs were collected at each blood-draw timepoint. PBMCs were isolated from peripheral blood using a standard Ficoll-Paque protocol. RNA was extracted with TriZol from bulk PBMCs, CD4 and CD8 fractions, and dextramer-positive and dextramer-negative fractions. Reading from cysteine to phenylalanine, the CDR3 counts 11 amino acids. The kept DNA is CDR3 alone, 33 bases in frame from the first base. The germline V gene sets CDR1 to SGHAT and CDR2 to FQNNGV. Trimming removed 2 bases from V and 13 bases from J, leaving 10 bases between the germline ends.

The chain employs TRBV11-2 and TRBJ2-3; a confident D gene designation cannot be given. The sequence was obtained from a man aged 25-45 years who received the YFV17D yellow fever vaccine. The sequenced sample was PBMCs, obtained on the day of the yellow fever booster vaccination. The CDR3 has the sequence CASSLNTQKYF. The nucleotide sequence is TGTGCCAGCAGCTTAAACACCCAAAAGTATTTT.